This TCR beta chain derives from a study of control samples from healthy donors and cancer patients. Profiled with immunoSEQ multiplex PCR; TCRdb holds only in-frame clones, not every one. The sample yields 150,000 or so clones, about 94% seen once. This clone was seen just once. J gave up 3 bases and V 2 bases, and 12 bases lay outside the gene matches. The length of the CDR3 is 18 residues. The germline V gene has CDR1 MDHEN and CDR2 SYDVKM. The J gene is TRBJ2-2, the V gene TRBV28; TRBD2 aligns across 7 bases. The receptor was isolated from a woman between 35 and 50 years old in good health. The sequenced sample was blood. CDR3 nucleotides: TGTGCCAGCAGTTTAGTAGTAGGATCTAGCGGTTACACCGGGGAGCTGTTTTTT. Amino acids: CASSLVVGSSGYTGELFF.